The sequence of this TCR beta chain was determined in a study of T-cell reconstitution after alpha-beta-depleted transplantation in children. General study results and limits: Two months or so post-transplant, alpha-beta T cells reportedly derived from several hundred expanded graft clones.

The TCRbeta library was prepared with unique molecular identifiers. From the PCR reads, TCRdb called clonotypes with MiXCR, one entry per CDR3 protein. The table has about 260,000 distinct CDR3 sequences, around a tenth seen once. The V gene end was trimmed by 6 bases and the J gene end by 0 bases; junction bases not matched to a gene: 7. Germline V gene lookup returns CDR1 WNHNN and CDR2 SYGVQD (reference sequence). CDR3 size: 16 residues. Concerning this clonotype itself: As yet, its antigen is unknown.

This clonotype was sampled from a male patient between 2 and 15 years old who had a stem cell transplant for chronic granulomatous disease, so the T cells may come from the graft donor. This specimen was peripheral blood, taken 180 days after TCRalphabeta/CD19-depleted stem cell transplant. The gene calls are TRBV10-1 and TRBJ1-4, with 7 bases lining up with TRBD1. CDR3 sequence reads: CASSYRGRATNEKLFF. CDR3 bases: TGCGCCAGCAGCTACAGGGGACGGGCAACTAATGAAAAACTGTTTTTT.